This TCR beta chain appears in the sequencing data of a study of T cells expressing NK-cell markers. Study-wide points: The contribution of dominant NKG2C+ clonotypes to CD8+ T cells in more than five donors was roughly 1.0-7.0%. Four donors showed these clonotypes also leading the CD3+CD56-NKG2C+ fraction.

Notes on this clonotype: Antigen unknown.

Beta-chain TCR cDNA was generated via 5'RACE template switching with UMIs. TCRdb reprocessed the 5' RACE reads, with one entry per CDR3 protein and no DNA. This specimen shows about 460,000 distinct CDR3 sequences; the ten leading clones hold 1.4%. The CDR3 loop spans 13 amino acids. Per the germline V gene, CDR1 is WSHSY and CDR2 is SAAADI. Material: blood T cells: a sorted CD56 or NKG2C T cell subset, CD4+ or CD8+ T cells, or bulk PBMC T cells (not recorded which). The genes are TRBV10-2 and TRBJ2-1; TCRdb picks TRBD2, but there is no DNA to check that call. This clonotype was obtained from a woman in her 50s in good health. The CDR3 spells CASSERGREIWFF.